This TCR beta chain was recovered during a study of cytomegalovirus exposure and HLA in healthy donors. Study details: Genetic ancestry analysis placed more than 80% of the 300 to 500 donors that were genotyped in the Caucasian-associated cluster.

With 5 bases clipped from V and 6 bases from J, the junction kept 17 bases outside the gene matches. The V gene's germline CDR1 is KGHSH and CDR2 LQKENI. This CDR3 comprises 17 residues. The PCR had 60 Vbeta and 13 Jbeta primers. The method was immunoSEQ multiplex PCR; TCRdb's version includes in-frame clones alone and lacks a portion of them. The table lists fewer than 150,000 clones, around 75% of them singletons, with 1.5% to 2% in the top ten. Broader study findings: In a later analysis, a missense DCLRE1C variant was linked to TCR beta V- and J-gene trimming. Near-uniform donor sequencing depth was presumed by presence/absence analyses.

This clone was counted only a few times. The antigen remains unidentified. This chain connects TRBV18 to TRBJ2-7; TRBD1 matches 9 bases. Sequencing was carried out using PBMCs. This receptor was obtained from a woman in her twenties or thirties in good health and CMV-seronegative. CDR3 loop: CASSSQPTGTGRGEQYF. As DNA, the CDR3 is TGTGCCAGCTCATCGCAACCAACCGGGACAGGGCGGGGCGAGCAGTACTTC. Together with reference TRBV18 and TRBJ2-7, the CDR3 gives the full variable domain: NAGVMQNPRHLVRRRGQEARLRCSPMKGHSHVYWYRQLPEEGLKFMVYLQKENIIDESGMPKERFSAEFPKEGPSILRIQQVVRGDSAAYFCASSSQPTGTGRGEQYFGPGTRLTVT.